Following are 12 T cell receptor beta chains from one sample sequenced in a study of blood T cells in healthy people across ages. Combining a sample-barcoded 5' primer with a J-beta primer mix, a second PCR ran for roughly 7 to 12 cycles. Via MiXCR, TCRdb re-called the 5' RACE reads, giving one row per CDR3 protein. The sample shows hundreds of thousands of distinct CDR3 sequences, roughly half of them seen only once. Sequenced input: blood. The source of these receptors is a woman aged 80 or over in good health.

In its sample, this clonotype was seen many times. The chain recombines TRBV4-1 with TRBJ1-2, with 10 nucleotides matching TRBD1. There are 16 residues in the CDR3. Germline V gives CDR1 MGHRA, CDR2 YSYEKL. The trim removed 1 base at V and 5 bases at J, leaving 7 bases unmatched. CDR3 sequence reads: CASSQGPGQGFYGYTF. CDR3 coding DNA: TGCGCCAGCAGCCAAGGCCCGGGACAGGGGTTTTATGGCTACACCTTC.

The chain combines TRBV7-2 with TRBJ1-4; D not resolved. Germline V gene lookup returns CDR1 SGHTA and CDR2 FQGNSA. The CDR3 is 15 residues long. Trimming shortened V by 5 bases and J by 0 bases, and 10 bases separated the two germline ends. The CDR3 region has the DNA TGTGCCAGCAGCCCAGATCATGCAACTAATGAAAAACTGTTTTTT. Its protein product is CASSPDHATNEKLFF.

This clonotype was seen at least ten times. J is TRBJ2-7 and V is TRBV5-1; D gene uncertain. V lost 4 bases and J 3 bases, leaving 17 bases between the germline ends. The CDR3 sequence is 15 residues long. The germline V gene has CDR1 SGHRS and CDR2 YFSETQ. CDR3 sequence reads: CASSPEEPSYYEQYF. The CDR3 region has the DNA TGCGCCAGCAGCCCCGAGGAACCAAGTTACTACGAGCAGTACTTC.

This sequence joins TRBV10-3 and TRBJ2-2, with TRBD2 matching over 12 bases. This CDR3 spans 17 amino acids. Unmatched junction bases numbered 6, after V lost 6 bases and J lost 1 base. In germline, CDR1 is ENHRY, CDR2 SYGVKD. CDR3 nucleotides: TGTGCCATCAGCGGACTAGCGGGAAGTGGGAACACCGGGGAGCTGTTTTTT. This gives the protein CAISGLAGSGNTGELFF.

Concerning this clonotype: Since a much larger clone is just one base distant, this may be a read error. The V gene is TRBV3-1, the J gene TRBJ2-4; possibly TRBD2 for D (5 bases). The CDR3 loop spans 12 amino acids. From germline, CDR1 is LGHDT and CDR2 YNNKEL (reference sequence). CDR3 in amino acids: CTSSHGVQRQYF. The CDR3 DNA is TGTACCAGCAGCCATGGGGTACAGCGGCAGTACTTC. Based on the CDR3 plus reference TRBV3-1 and TRBJ2-4, the full variable domain is DTAVSQTPKYLVTQMGNDKSIKCEQNLGHDTMYWYKQDSKKFLKIMFSYNNKELIINETVPNRFSPKSPDKAHLNLHINSLELGDSAVYFCTSSHGVQRQYFGAGTRLSVL.

V gene TRBV10-3 combines with J gene TRBJ1-1; no definite D call. CDR1 and CDR2 (germline): ENHRY, SYGVKD. V lost 0 bases and J lost 8, with 7 bases in between. This CDR3 contains 12 residues. CDR3 protein: CAISESGQEAFF. In DNA, the CDR3 is TGTGCCATCAGTGAGTCTGGGCAAGAAGCTTTCTTT.

The count of this clonotype is one. The V and J genes are TRBV7-3 and TRBJ2-6, with D possibly matching TRBD2 (5 bases). Germline loops: CDR1 SGHTA, CDR2 FQGTGA. The CDR3 covers 18 residues. The V and J ends lost 2 bases and 4 bases respectively, with 18 bases between them. CDR3 nucleotide sequence: TGTGCCAGCAGCTTACAAATGGCTCCGGGGTGGGGGGCCAACGTCCTGACTTTC. Its translation is CASSLQMAPGWGANVLTF.

This clonotype was seen a handful of times. This chain connects TRBV5-1 to TRBJ1-1; D uncertain. The CDR3 has 14 residues. The ends were cut back, 0 bases at V and 2 bases at J, with 8 bases in the middle. Germline CDR1 reads SGHRS; CDR2 reads YFSETQ. The CDR3 spells CASSLVAVNTEAFF. The CDR3, as DNA: TGCGCCAGCAGCTTGGTCGCAGTTAACACTGAAGCTTTCTTT.

This chain joins TRBV20-1 and TRBJ2-3, with 9 bases fitting TRBD2. In germline, CDR1 is DFQATT, CDR2 SNEGSKA (reference sequence). With V trimmed by 2 bases and J by 5 bases, 5 bases remained unmatched. This CDR3 is 14 amino acids long. CDR3 sequence: CSARLAGAGDTQYF. The DNA of the CDR3 is TGCAGTGCTAGATTAGCGGGAGCAGGAGATACGCAGTATTTT.

This clonotype has ten or more counts. This chain connects TRBV6-6 to TRBJ2-1; D is ambiguous. V lost 5 bases, J lost 13 bases, and 15 bases lay in between. The CDR3 runs to 12 residues. The germline V gene encodes CDR1 MNHNY and CDR2 SVGAGI (reference sequence). In DNA, the CDR3 is TGTGCCAGCAGTCTAGGGCCAGGTCCTCAGTTCTTC. Residues: CASSLGPGPQFF.

The chain is built from TRBV25-1 and TRBJ1-1; TRBD1 agrees at 8 bases. The germline V gene has CDR1 MGHDK and CDR2 SYGVNS. The CDR3 has 14 residues. The trim removed 5 bases at V and 4 bases at J, leaving 6 bases unmatched. Written as DNA, the CDR3 is TGTGCCAGCAGTCGGACAGGGCTGAGCACTGAAGCTTTCTTT. It translates to CASSRTGLSTEAFF.

V is TRBV30 and J is TRBJ1-4; weak D call: TRBD1 (5 bases). CDR3 length equals 13 residues. CDR1 and CDR2 (germline): GTSNPN, SVGIG (reference sequence). V lost 4 bases and J 7 bases, leaving 13 bases between the germline ends. The CDR3 sequence is CAWNRQQLEKLFF. The CDR3 DNA reads as TGTGCCTGGAATCGACAGCAACTTGAAAAACTGTTTTTT.